This T cell receptor (beta chain) was obtained from a study of regulatory dendritic cells for organ transplantation. Sequencing was performed with immunoSEQ multiplex PCR; in TCRdb, only in-frame clones are kept and a portion is missing. The data hold some 12,000 clones, with about 75% observed a single time. The V gene lost 0 bases and the J gene lost 2 bases, with 14 bases spanning the gap. The CDR3 is 16 residues long. Germline V gene data show CDR1 as LGHNA and CDR2 as YNFKEQ. The TCR comes from a human donor in good health. The sequenced sample consisted of memory CD8+ T cells from blood. Specified subset: CD45RO+ memory T cells. This rearrangement joins TRBV4-2 to TRBJ2-7; D possibly corresponds to TRBD2 (6 bases). The CDR3 DNA reads as TGTGCCAGCAGCCAAGATAAAGGGGACTTACCCTACGAGCAGTACTTC. This encodes CASSQDKGDLPYEQYF.